This T cell receptor (beta chain) stems from a study of T cell clonotyping in hematopoietic cell transplantation. Findings and limits, study-wide: Pathologically expanded recipient clonotypes increased progressively from day 30 to day 180 as diversity fell.

Profiled with immunoSEQ multiplex PCR; TCRdb holds only in-frame clones, not every one. The repertoire holds approximately 16,000 clones, with approximately 83% as singletons. The CDR3 runs 15 residues. Per the germline V gene, CDR1 is MDHEN and CDR2 is SYDVKM. Trimming took 8 bases from V and 2 from J, leaving 18 bases between them. This clone has just a few counts. Its antigen remains unidentified. The rearrangement joins TRBV28 to TRBJ1-1, with D possibly TRBD1 on 5 matching bases. The origin of this receptor is a woman aged 40 to 49 in good health. Some clones in this sample may be carry-over from other donors' samples. Sequenced material: peripheral blood mononuclear cells. CDR3 residues: CASHWGRKVNTEAFF. The CDR3 DNA is TGTGCCAGCCACTGGGGGAGGAAGGTCAACACTGAAGCTTTCTTT.